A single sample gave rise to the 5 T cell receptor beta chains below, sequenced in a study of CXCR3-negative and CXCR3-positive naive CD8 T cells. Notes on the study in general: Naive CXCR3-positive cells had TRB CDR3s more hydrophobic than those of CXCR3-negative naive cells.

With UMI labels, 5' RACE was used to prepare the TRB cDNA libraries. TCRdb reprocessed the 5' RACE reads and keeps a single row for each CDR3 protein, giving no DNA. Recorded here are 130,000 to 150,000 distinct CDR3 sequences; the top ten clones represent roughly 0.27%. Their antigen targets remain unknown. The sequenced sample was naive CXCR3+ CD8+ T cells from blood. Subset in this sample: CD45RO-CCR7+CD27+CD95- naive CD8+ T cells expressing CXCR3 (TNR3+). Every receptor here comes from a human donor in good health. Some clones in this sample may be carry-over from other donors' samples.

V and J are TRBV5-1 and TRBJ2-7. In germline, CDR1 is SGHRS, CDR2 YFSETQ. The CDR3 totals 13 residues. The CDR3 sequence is CASSLADSSEQYF.

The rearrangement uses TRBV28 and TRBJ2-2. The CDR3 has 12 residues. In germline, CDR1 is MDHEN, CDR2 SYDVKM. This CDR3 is CASSRNTGELFF.

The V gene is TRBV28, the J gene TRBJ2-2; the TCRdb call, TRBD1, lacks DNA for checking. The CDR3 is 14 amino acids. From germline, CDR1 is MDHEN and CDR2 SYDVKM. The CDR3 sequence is CAIPDRPGTGELFF.

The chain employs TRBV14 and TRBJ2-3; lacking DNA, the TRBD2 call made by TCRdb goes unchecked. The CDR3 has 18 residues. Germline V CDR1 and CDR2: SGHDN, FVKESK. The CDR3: CASSLKSVSGGPTDTQYF.

CDR3 in amino acids: CASSFMRDSLEQYF. V usage is TRBV12-3 or TRBV12-4 and J usage is TRBJ2-7; TCRdb's D call of TRBD2 is untestable without DNA. The CDR3 has 14 amino acids.